This T cell receptor beta chain derives from a study of T-cell reconstitution after alpha-beta-depleted transplantation in children. Study results and limitations: T-cell counts and diversity were attributed mostly to newly produced T cells one year after transplant. Approximately two months post-transplant, alpha-beta T cells reportedly originated from several hundred expanded graft clones. Recipient T cells and thymic progenitors that survived were the source of the high TCRbeta diversity seen at day 60 in some patients.

The authors prepared the TCRbeta library with unique molecular identifiers. Each CDR3 protein gets one entry after TCRdb re-called the PCR reads with MiXCR. Among fewer than 350,000 distinct CDR3 sequences listed, roughly 9.1% were seen once. This clonotype was detected ten times or more. Its antigen is not identified. CDR1 and CDR2 (germline): SGHAT, FQNNGV. The V end was cut by 2 bases, the J end by 2 bases, with 10 bases between. The CDR3 runs to 15 residues. The source is a boy in the first two years of life with acute myeloid leukemia, due to receive a stem cell transplant. Sequencing used PBMCs, obtained before TCRalphabeta/CD19-depleted stem cell transplant. The chain is built from TRBV11-2 and TRBJ1-5, with D unresolved. This CDR3 reads CASSLLRHGNQPQHF. As DNA, the CDR3 is TGTGCCAGCAGCTTATTACGGCATGGCAATCAGCCCCAGCATTTT.